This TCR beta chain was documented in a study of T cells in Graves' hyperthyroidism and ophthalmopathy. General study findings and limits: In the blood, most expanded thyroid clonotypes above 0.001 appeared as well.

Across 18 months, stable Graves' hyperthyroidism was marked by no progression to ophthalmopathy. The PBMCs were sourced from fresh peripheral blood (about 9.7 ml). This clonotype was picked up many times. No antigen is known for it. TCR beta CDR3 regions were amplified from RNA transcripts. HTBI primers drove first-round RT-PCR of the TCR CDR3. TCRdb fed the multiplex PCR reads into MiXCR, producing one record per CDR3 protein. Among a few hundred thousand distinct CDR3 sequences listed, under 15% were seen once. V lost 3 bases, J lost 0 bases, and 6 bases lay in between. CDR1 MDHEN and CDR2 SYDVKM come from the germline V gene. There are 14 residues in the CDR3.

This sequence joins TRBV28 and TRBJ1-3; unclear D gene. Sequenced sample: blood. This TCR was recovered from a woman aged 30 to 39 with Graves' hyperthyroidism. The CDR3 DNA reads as TGTGCCAGCAGTTTCCGGAACTCTGGAAACACCATATATTTT. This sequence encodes CASSFRNSGNTIYF.